What follows is one T cell receptor beta chain and its context. The antigen is undetermined. Only in-frame clones appear in the TCRdb table, and some are missing; sequencing was by immunoSEQ multiplex PCR. The table has approximately 82,000 clones, approximately 83% seen once. This sample was included in a study of radiotherapy plus CTLA-4 blockade in lung cancer. Across the whole study: Objective responses were documented in about 19% of patients, with disease control in 25% to 35%. Study-level findings and limits: Some TCR clones had been derived from tumors. These clones expanded in peripheral blood after radiotherapy plus ipilimumab. Early clonal dynamics of blood T cells, together with interferon-beta, were reported as the best response predictor.

This CDR3 spans 14 amino acids. Germline V gene lookup returns CDR1 SNHLY and CDR2 FYNNEI. V lost 3 bases to trimming and J lost 2 bases, with 9 bases between them. Patients in the study, people with chemo-refractory metastatic non-small-cell lung cancer, received focal radiation plus ipilimumab CTLA-4 blockade. The source is a human donor with non-small cell lung cancer that progressed on radiotherapy plus ipilimumab. The sequences come from peripheral blood, collected from a patient treated with radiotherapy plus ipilimumab. This chain joins TRBV2 and TRBJ2-3; D not resolved. The CDR3, as DNA: TGTGCCAGCAGTGAGGGTGGTGTCACAGATACGCAGTATTTT. Translation gives CASSEGGVTDTQYF.